The clone carrying this T cell receptor beta chain was seen only a few times. Its target is unknown. The data are from a study of cytomegalovirus exposure and HLA in healthy donors. Researchers ran the PCR with 60 Vbeta and 13 Jbeta primers. This table comes from immunoSEQ multiplex PCR, and its TCRdb copy is limited to in-frame clones, with some not included. The sample includes more than 100,000 clones, roughly three fifths of them seen just once. Whole-study results and caveats: A later analysis reportedly found fewer N-insertions in an Asian-associated ancestry cluster than the roughly 680-donor mean.

The CDR3 covers 16 residues. Germline CDR1 reads MDHEN; CDR2 reads SYDVKM. V lost 5 bases and J lost 6; bases outside the gene matches: 9. This clonotype originated in a man between 18 and 29 years old in good health and CMV-seronegative. The specimen was PBMCs. The V gene is TRBV28, the J gene TRBJ2-1; 11 nucleotides match TRBD2. The chain's CDR3 is CASSPTPGLAGNEQFF. The DNA of the CDR3 is TGTGCCAGCAGTCCGACACCCGGACTAGCGGGCAATGAGCAGTTCTTC.